These T cell receptor beta chains were read from a single sample in a study of shared clonotypes between healthy human individuals. The assay was immunoSEQ multiplex PCR, and TCRdb's table has in-frame clones only and misses some. The table lists under 2.5 million clones, about nine tenths of them singletons. Sample: naive CD4+ T cells from PBMCs. Receptors originate from a man aged 18 to 35 in good health. Some clones in this sample may be carry-over from other donors' samples. CDR3s include the opening cysteine and the closing phenylalanine or tryptophan. Rows give clone size only sometimes, using once, few, many, or a class for an expanded clone.

clone_size j_call cdr3_length v_call cdr3_aa
. TRBJ1-1 13 TRBV6-1 CASRKDRGTEAFF
. TRBJ1-1 13 TRBV7-9 CASSQTGGTEAFF
. TRBJ1-1 15 TRBV5-1 CASSLDDPPGPEAFF
. TRBJ2-7 13 TRBV18 CASSPRVPYEQYF
. TRBJ2-1 14 TRBV5-1 CASTPEAGANEQFF
. TRBJ1-5 15 TRBV7-2 CASSWGVSGNQPQHF
. TRBJ2-1 15 TRBV5-4 CASSRTEGGYNEQFF
. TRBJ2-7 15 TRBV7-8 CASSFDLAAHYEQYF
once TRBJ1-2 15 TRBV5-4 CASRARVGGGDGYTF
. TRBJ2-5 11 TRBV20-1 CSARKRETQYF
. TRBJ1-5 13 TRBV7-9 CASSLEGGRPQHF